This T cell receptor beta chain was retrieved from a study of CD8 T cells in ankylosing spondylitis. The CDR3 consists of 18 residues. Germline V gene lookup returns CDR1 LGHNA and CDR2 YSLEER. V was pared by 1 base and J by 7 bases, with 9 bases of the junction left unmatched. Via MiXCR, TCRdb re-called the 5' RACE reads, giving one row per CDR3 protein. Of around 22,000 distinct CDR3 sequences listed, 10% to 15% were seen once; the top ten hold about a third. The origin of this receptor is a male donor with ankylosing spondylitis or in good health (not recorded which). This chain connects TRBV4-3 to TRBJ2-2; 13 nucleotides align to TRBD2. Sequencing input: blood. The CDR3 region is CASSQGLLAGGPGGELFF. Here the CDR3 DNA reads TGCGCCAGCAGCCAAGGCTTACTAGCGGGGGGGCCTGGCGGGGAGCTGTTTTTT.